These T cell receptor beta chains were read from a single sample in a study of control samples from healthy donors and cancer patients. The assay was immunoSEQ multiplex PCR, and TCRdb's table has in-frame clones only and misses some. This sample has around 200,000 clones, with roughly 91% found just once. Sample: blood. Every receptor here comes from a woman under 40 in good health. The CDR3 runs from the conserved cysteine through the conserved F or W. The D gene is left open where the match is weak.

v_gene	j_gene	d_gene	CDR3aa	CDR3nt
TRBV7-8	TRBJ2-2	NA	CASSPRRTNTGELFF	TGTGCCAGCAGCCCTCGCCGGACTAACACCGGGGAGCTGTTTTTT
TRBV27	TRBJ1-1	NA	CASSLSQGNTEAFF	TGTGCCAGCAGTTTATCACAGGGGAACACTGAAGCTTTCTTT
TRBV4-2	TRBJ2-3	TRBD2	CASSPRLADTDTQYF	TGTGCCAGCAGCCCCCGACTAGCGGACACAGATACGCAGTATTTT
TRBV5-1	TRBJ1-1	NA	CASSLGGRPEAFF	TGCGCCAGCAGCTTGGGGGGACGCCCTGAAGCTTTCTTT
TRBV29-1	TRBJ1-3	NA	CSVQGGGNTIYF	TGCAGCGTACAGGGTGGCGGAAACACCATATATTTT
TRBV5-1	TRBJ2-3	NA	CASSPVNTDTQYF	TGCGCCAGCAGCCCAGTAAACACAGATACGCAGTATTTT
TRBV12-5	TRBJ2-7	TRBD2	CASGLGLSTSGSSYEQYF	TGTGCTAGTGGTTTGGGGCTCTCCACTAGCGGGAGCTCCTACGAGCAGTACTTC
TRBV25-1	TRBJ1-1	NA	CASSESGHTEAFF	TGTGCCAGCAGTGAATCGGGGCACACTGAAGCTTTCTTT
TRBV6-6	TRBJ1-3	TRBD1	CAGGQPSSGNTIYF	TGTGCCGGGGGACAGCCCAGCTCTGGAAACACCATATATTTT
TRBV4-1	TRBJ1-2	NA	CASSQVGSYGYTF	TGCGCCAGCAGCCAAGTGGGTTCCTATGGCTACACCTTC
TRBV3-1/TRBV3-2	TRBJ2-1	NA	CASSTRDNEQFF	TGTGCCAGCAGCACCCGGGACAATGAGCAGTTCTTC
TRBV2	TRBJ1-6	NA	CASRGPPNSPLHF	TGTGCCAGCAGGGGGCCCCCCAATTCACCCCTCCACTTT
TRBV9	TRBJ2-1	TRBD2	CASSPRTSGSNEQFF	TGTGCCAGCAGCCCCCGGACTAGCGGGAGCAATGAGCAGTTCTTC
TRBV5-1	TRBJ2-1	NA	CASSSGRYNEQFF	TGCGCCAGCAGCTCGGGACGCTACAATGAGCAGTTCTTC
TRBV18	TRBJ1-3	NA	CASSPYRDTGNTIYF	TGTGCCAGCTCACCGTACCGGGACACTGGAAACACCATATATTTT
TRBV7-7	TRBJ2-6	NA	CASSLGSSGANVLTF	TGTGCTAGCAGCTTGGGGAGCTCTGGGGCCAACGTCCTGACTTTC
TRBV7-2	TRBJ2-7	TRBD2	CASSLGLAGVGEQYF	TGTGCCAGCAGCTTAGGCCTAGCGGGAGTTGGGGAGCAGTACTTC
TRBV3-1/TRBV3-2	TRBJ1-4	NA	CASSQGTAGNEKLFF	TGTGCCAGCAGTCAAGGGACCGCCGGTAATGAAAAACTGTTTTTT
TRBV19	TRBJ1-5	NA	CASSKGDNQPQHF	TGTGCCAGTAGTAAGGGGGACAATCAGCCCCAGCATTTT
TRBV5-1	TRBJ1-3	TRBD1	CASSLGTGPSGNTIYF	TGCGCCAGCAGCTTGGGGACAGGCCCCTCTGGAAACACCATATATTTT
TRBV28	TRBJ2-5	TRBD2	CASSFGGTAMETQYF	TGTGCCAGCAGTTTCGGGGGGACCGCGATGGAGACCCAGTACTTC
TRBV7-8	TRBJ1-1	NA	CASSLSTGLNTEAFF	TGTGCCAGCAGCTTGAGTACAGGCTTGAACACTGAAGCTTTCTTT